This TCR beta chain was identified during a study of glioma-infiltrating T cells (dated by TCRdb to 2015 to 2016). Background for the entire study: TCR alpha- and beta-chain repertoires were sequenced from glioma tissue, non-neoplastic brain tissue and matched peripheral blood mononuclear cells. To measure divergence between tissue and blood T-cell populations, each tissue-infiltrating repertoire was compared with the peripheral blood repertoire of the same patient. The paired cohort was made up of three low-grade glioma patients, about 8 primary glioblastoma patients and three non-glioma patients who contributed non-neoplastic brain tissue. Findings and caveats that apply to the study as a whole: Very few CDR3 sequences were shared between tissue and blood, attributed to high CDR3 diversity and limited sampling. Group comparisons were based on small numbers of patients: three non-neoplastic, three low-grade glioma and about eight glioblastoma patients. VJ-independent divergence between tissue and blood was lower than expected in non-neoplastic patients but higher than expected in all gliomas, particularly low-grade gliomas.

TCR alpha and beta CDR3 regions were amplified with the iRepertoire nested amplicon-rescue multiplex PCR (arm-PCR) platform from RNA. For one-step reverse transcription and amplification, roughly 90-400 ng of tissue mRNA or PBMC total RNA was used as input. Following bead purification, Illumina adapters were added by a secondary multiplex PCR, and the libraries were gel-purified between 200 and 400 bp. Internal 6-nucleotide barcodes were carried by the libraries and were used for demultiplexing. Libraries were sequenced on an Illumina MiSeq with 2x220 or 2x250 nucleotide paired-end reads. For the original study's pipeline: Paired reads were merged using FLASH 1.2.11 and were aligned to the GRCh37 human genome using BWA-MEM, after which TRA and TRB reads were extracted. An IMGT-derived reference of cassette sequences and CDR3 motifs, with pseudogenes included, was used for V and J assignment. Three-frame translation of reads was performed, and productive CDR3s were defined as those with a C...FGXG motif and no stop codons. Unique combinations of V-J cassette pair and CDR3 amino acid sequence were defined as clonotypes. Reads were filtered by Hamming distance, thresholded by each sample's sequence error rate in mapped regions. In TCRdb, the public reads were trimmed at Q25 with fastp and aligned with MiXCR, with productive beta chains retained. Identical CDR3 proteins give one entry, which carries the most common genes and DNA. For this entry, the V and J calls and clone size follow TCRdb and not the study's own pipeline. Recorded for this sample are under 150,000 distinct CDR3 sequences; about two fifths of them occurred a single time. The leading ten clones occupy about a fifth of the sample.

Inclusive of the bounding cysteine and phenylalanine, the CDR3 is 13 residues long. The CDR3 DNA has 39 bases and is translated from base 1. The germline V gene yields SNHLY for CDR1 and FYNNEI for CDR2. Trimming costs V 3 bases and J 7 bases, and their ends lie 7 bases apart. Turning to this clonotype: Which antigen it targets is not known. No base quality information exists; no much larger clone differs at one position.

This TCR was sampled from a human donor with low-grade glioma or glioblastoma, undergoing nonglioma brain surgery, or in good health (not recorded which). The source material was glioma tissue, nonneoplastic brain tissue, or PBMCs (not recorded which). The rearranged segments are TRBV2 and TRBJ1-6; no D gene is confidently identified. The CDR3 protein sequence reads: CASSDGWNSPLHF. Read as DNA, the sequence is TGTGCCAGCAGTGATGGGTGGAATTCACCCCTCCACTTT.